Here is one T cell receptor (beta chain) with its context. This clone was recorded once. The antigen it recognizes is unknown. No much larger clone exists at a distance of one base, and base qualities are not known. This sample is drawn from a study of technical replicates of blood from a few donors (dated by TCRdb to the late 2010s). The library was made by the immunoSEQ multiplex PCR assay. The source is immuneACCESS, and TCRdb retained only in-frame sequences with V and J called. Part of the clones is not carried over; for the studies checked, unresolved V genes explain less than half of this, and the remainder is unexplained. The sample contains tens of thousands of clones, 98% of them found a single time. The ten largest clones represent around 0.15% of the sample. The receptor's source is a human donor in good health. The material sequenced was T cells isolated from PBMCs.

The nucleotide sequence reads as follows: TGCGCCAGCAGCTATGGACAGGGGTTTTCGGGCACAGATACGCAGTATTTT. This translates into CASSYGQGFSGTDTQYF. The chain is made from TRBV5-1 and TRBJ2-3, with TRBD1 matching 9 junction bases. The junction shows trimming of 3 bases on V and 1 base on J, and the gene matches do not reach 9 bases of it. CDR1 and CDR2 are read off the germline V gene as SGHRS and YFSETQ. Reading from cysteine to phenylalanine, the CDR3 counts 17 amino acids. Left in the record is the CDR3 DNA by itself, 51 bases read in frame from the first base.